The 2 T cell receptor beta chains below were found in one sample sequenced in a study of blood T cell repertoires in COVID-19. Measured with immunoSEQ multiplex PCR; TCRdb has only the in-frame clones, and not every one. The sample records under 250,000 clones, about 83% being singletons. The specimen sequenced was peripheral blood. These TCRs come from a man between 40 and 49 years old with active or convalescent COVID-19.

The chain is built from TRBV15 and TRBJ2-7, with 9 bases fitting TRBD1. There are 15 residues in the CDR3. The V gene's germline CDR1 is LNHNV and CDR2 YYDKDF (reference sequence). Trimming took 3 bases from V and 6 from J; bases not matched to a gene: 9. The DNA of the CDR3 is TGTGCCACCAGCAGTCGGACAGGGGAACGGCGCGAGCAGTACTTC. It yields the protein CATSSRTGERREQYF.

V gene TRBV6-5 combines with J gene TRBJ1-1; D might be TRBD1 (6 bases). V was cut by 5 bases and J by 1 base, with 14 bases left in between. This CDR3 comprises 15 residues. Germline V lookup: CDR1 MNHEY, CDR2 SVGAGI. The CDR3 is CASSPNGQPNTEAFF. The CDR3 DNA sequence: TGTGCCAGCAGTCCCAACGGACAGCCGAACACTGAAGCTTTCTTT.